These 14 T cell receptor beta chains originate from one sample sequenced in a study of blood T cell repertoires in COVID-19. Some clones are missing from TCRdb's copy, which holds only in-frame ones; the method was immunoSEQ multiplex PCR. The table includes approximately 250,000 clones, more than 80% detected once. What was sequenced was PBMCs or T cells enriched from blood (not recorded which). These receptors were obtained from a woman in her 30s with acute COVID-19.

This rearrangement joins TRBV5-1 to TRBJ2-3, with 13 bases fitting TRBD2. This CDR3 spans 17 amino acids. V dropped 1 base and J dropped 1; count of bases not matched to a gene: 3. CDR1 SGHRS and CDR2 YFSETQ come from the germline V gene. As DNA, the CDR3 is TGCGCCAGCAGCTTGTCCGGGACTAGCGGGGGCACAGATACGCAGTATTTT. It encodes CASSLSGTSGGTDTQYF. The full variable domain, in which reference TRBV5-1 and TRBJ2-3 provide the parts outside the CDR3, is KAGVTQTPRYLIKTRGQQVTLSCSPISGHRSVSWYQQTPGQGLQFLFEYFSETQRNKGNFPGRFSGRQFSNSRSEMNVSTLELGDSALYLCASSLSGTSGGTDTQYFGPGTRLTVL.

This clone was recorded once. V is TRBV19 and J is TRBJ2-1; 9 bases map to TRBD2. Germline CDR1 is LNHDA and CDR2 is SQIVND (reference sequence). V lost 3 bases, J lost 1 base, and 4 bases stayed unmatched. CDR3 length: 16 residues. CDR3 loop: CASSMATSGSYNEQFF. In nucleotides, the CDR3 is TGTGCCAGTAGTATGGCGACTAGCGGTTCCTACAATGAGCAGTTCTTC.

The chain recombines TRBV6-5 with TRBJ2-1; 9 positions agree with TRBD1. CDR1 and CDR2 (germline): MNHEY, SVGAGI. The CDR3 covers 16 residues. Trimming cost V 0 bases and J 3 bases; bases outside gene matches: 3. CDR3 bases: TGTGCCAGCAGTTACTCACAGGGGGCGTACTACAATGAGCAGTTCTTC. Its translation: CASSYSQGAYYNEQFF.

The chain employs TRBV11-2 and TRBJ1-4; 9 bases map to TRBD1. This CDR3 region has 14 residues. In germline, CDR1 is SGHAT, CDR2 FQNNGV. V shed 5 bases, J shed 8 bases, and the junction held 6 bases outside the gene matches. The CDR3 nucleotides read TGTGCCAGCAGCCAAGGACAGGGGATGGAAAAACTGTTTTTT. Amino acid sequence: CASSQGQGMEKLFF.

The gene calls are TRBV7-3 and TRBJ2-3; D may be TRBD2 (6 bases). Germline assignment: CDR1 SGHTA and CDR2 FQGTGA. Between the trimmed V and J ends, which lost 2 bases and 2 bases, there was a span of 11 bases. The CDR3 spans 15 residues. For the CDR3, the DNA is TGTGCCAGCAGCTTAGTCGGGGGAAACACAGATACGCAGTATTTT. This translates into CASSLVGGNTDTQYF.

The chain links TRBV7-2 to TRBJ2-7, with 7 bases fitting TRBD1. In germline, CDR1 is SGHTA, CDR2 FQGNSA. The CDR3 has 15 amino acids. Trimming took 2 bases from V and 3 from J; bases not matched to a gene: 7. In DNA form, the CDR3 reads TGTGCCAGCAGCTTACTCTCAGGGGGAATCTACGAGCAGTACTTC. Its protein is CASSLLSGGIYEQYF.

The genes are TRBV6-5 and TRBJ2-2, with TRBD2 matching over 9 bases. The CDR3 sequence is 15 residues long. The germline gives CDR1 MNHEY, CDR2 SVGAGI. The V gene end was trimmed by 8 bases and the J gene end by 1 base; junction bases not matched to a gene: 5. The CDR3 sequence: CASAELAGNTGELFF. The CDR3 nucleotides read TGTGCCAGCGCCGAACTAGCGGGGAACACCGGGGAGCTGTTTTTT.

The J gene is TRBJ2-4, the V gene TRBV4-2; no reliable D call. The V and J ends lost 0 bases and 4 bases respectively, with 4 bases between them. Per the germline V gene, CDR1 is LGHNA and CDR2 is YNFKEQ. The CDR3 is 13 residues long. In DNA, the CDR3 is TGTGCCAGCAGCCAAGATAGTAAAAACATTCAGTACTTC. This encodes CASSQDSKNIQYF.

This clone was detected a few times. The CDR3 protein is CASSLRGQTEAFF. The DNA of the CDR3 is TGTGCCAGCAGCCTCAGGGGGCAAACTGAAGCTTTCTTT. V is TRBV28 and J is TRBJ1-1; 8 positions agree with TRBD1. J gave up 5 bases and V 6 bases, and 5 bases lay outside the gene matches. This CDR3 spans 13 amino acids. The germline gives CDR1 MDHEN, CDR2 SYDVKM.

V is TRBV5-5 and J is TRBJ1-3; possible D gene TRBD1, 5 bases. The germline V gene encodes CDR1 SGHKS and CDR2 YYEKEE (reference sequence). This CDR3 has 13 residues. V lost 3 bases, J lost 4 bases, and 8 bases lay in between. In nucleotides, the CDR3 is TGTGCCAGCAGCTCCCGGACAGGAAACACCATATATTTT. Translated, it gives CASSSRTGNTIYF.

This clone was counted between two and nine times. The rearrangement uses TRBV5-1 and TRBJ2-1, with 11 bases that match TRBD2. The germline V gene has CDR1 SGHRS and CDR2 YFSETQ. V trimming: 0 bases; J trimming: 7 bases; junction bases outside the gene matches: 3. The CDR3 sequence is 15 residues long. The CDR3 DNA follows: TGCGCCAGCAGCTTGGAATCTAGCGGGGGGAATGAGCAGTTCTTC. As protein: CASSLESSGGNEQFF.

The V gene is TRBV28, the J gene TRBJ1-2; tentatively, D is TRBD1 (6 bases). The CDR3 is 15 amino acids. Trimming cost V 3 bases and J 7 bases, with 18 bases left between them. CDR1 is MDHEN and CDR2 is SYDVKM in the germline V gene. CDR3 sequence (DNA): TGTGCCAGCAGTTTGGGAACCACAGGGTACCGTGGCTACACCTTC. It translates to CASSLGTTGYRGYTF.

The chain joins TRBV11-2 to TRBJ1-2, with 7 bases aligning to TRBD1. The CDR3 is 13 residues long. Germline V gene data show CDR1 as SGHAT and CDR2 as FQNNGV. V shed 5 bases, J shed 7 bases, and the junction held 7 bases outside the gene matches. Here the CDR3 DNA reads TGTGCCAGCAGCCGAGAGGGGGCGCGTGGCTACACCTTC. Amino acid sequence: CASSREGARGYTF.

The CDR3 nucleotides are TGTGCCAGCAGCCCGGGGGGGTTCACCGGGGAGCTGTTTTTT. Its translation: CASSPGGFTGELFF. The chain combines TRBV9 with TRBJ2-2, with 8 nucleotides matching TRBD2. J gave up 4 bases and V 4 bases, and 3 bases lay outside the gene matches. CDR1 and CDR2 (germline): SGDLS, YYNGEE. The CDR3 is made up of 14 amino acids.